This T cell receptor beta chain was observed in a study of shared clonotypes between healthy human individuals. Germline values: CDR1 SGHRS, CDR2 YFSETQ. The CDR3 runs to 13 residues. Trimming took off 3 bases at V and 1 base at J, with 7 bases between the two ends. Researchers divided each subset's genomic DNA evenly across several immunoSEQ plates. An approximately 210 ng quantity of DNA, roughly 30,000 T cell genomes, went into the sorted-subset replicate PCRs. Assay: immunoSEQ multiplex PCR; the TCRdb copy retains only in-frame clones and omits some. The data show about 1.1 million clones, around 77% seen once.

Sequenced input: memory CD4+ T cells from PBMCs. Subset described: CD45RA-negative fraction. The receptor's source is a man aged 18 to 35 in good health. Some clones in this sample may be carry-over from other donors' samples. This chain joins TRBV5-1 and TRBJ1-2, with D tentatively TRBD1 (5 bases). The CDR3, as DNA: TGCGCCAGCAGCTCCGACAGTAACTATGGCTACACCTTC. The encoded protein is CASSSDSNYGYTF.